This entry describes one TCR beta chain. The data are from a study of CXCR3-negative and CXCR3-positive naive CD8 T cells. With UMI labels, 5' RACE was used to prepare the TRB cDNA libraries. TCRdb re-called the 5' RACE reads and catalogs CDR3 proteins one per entry, DNA excluded. The table lists around 90,000 distinct CDR3 sequences, with roughly 0.99% in the top ten. CDR1 and CDR2 (germline): MNHEY, SVGAGI. This CDR3 spans 13 amino acids. This clonotype was sampled from a human donor in good health. Some clones in this sample may be carry-over from other donors' samples. The chain recombines TRBV6-5 with TRBJ1-1. Sample: naive CXCR3- CD8+ T cells from blood. The subset is: CD45RO-CCR7+CD27+CD95- naive CD8+ T cells lacking CXCR3 (TNR3-). The CDR3 region is CASQPTVNTEAFF.